This T cell receptor (beta chain) was identified during a study of blood T cell repertoires in COVID-19. Study context: Acute and convalescent COVID-19 samples came from the United States, Italy and Spain. T cells, B-cell-depleted T cells, or PBMCs supplied cDNA or gDNA.

The CDR3 spans 14 residues. CDR1 LNHDA and CDR2 SQIVND come from the germline V gene (reference sequence). V was trimmed by 3 bases and J by 6 bases, leaving 14 bases between them. Per the original methods: Using reference gene primer amplification, nucleated cell counts were estimated. Sequenced by immunoSEQ multiplex PCR; TCRdb stores in-frame clones only, minus some. V, J and clone size are those of that table, while D and trimming were read from the DNA. The sample yields more than 90,000 clones, about 81% seen once. Sequencing used peripheral blood. The rearrangement uses TRBV19 and TRBJ1-2; D is perhaps TRBD1 (6 bases). This clonotype originated in an elderly man with acute or convalescent COVID-19. The CDR3 DNA reads as TGTGCCAGTAGTATCGCGACAGGATCTAATGGCTACACCTTC. Translation gives CASSIATGSNGYTF.